One and the same sample provided the 27 T cell receptor beta chains below, sequenced in a study of blood T cell repertoires in COVID-19. Sequencing used immunoSEQ multiplex PCR; TCRdb keeps in-frame clones, though not all of them. Seen here are some 150,000 clones, approximately 84% observed once, and the top ten hold roughly 10%. Source material: peripheral blood. These receptor sequences come from a woman of 80 years or more in a cohort sampled during active or convalescent COVID-19.

The chain carries TRBV6-6 and TRBJ1-2; D unresolved. Between the trimmed V and J ends, which lost 7 bases and 6 bases, there was a span of 21 bases. CDR3 length equals 15 residues. Germline CDR1 is MNHNY and CDR2 is SVGAGI (reference sequence). CDR3 bases: TGTGCCAGCACTAACCCTAGCCGGGGATCCCATGGCTACACCTTC. Protein sequence: CASTNPSRGSHGYTF.

V gene TRBV3-1 (or the pseudogene TRBV3-2) combines with J gene TRBJ2-7; 12 bases are a match to TRBD2. With 1 base clipped from V and 2 bases from J, the junction kept 6 bases outside the gene matches. The CDR3 is 17 residues long. Germline V gives CDR1 LGHDT, CDR2 YNNKEL (reference sequence). The CDR3 sequence is CASSQAWLAGGAYEQYF. In DNA form, the CDR3 reads TGTGCCAGCAGCCAAGCTTGGCTAGCGGGGGGGGCCTACGAGCAGTACTTC.

The chain has TRBV18 and TRBJ1-5; 10 bases are a match to TRBD1. There are 16 residues in the CDR3. Trimming cost V 1 base and J 6 bases; bases outside gene matches: 6. Germline V gene data show CDR1 as KGHSH and CDR2 as LQKENI. The CDR3, as DNA: TGTGCCAGCTCACCACTAGGGACAGGGGTGGGTCAGCCCCAGCATTTT. Amino acid sequence: CASSPLGTGVGQPQHF. The whole variable domain, remainder taken from reference TRBV18 and TRBJ1-5, is NAGVMQNPRHLVRRRGQEARLRCSPMKGHSHVYWYRQLPEEGLKFMVYLQKENIIDESGMPKERFSAEFPKEGPSILRIQQVVRGDSAAYFCASSPLGTGVGQPQHFGDGTRLSIL.

This clone was observed a single time. The sample holds other DNA sequences that translate to the same CDR3. The chain couples TRBV18 to TRBJ1-1; D remains unclear. With 3 bases removed from V and 1 base from J, the gap between germline ends came to 6 bases. The CDR3 covers 13 residues. Germline V gene data show CDR1 as KGHSH and CDR2 as LQKENI. The CDR3 sequence: CASSPSENTEAFF. In nucleotides, the CDR3 is TGTGCCAGCTCACCCTCAGAGAACACTGAAGCTTTCTTT.

The V call is TRBV29-1, the J call TRBJ2-3; D might be TRBD2 (7 bases). V lost 6 bases and J 4 bases, leaving 17 bases between the germline ends. The CDR3 is 14 amino acids. In germline, CDR1 is SQVTM, CDR2 ANQGSEA. CDR3 in amino acids: CSVGGGGLADTQYF. CDR3 sequence (DNA): TGCAGCGTGGGGGGCGGGGGCCTCGCAGATACGCAGTATTTT.

V is TRBV5-1 and J is TRBJ1-2; perhaps TRBD1 as D (5 bases). The CDR3 has 15 amino acids. CDR1 and CDR2 from the germline V gene are SGHRS and YFSETQ. V was clipped by 0 bases and J by 2 bases, with 11 bases between them. The CDR3 loop is CASSLGSTANYGYTF. CDR3 bases: TGCGCCAGCAGCTTGGGGTCGACAGCAAACTATGGCTACACCTTC.

V is TRBV6-5 and J is TRBJ1-1, with TRBD1 matching over 8 bases. Per the germline V gene, CDR1 is MNHEY and CDR2 is SVGAGI. Unmatched junction bases numbered 10, after V lost 10 bases and J lost 0 bases. The CDR3 has 15 residues. The CDR3 region is CATLPDRAMNTEAFF. For the CDR3, the DNA is TGTGCCACTCTCCCGGACAGGGCCATGAACACTGAAGCTTTCTTT.

The genes are TRBV7-3 and TRBJ2-1; no firm D call. CDR1 SGHTA and CDR2 FQGTGA come from the germline V gene. The CDR3 runs 15 residues. V shed 6 bases and J shed 7 bases, with 19 bases lying between them. The CDR3 DNA follows: TGTGCCAGCAGTTCAGGCCCCGCTTCCCTAAATGAGCAGTTCTTC. Translated, it gives CASSSGPASLNEQFF.

This chain joins TRBV7-8 and TRBJ2-6; no reliable D call. The CDR3 length is 15 residues. Trimming removed 4 bases from V and 0 bases from J, with 7 bases in between. Germline loops: CDR1 SGHVS, CDR2 FQNEAQ. The CDR3 sequence is CASSSDFSGANVLTF. In nucleotides, the CDR3 is TGTGCCAGCAGCTCCGACTTCTCTGGGGCCAACGTCCTGACTTTC.

This clone is a singleton in its sample. The chain has TRBV4-3 and TRBJ2-2; possibly TRBD1 for D (6 bases). Germline V gene sequence: CDR1 LGHNA, CDR2 YSLEER. The V end lost 0 bases, the J end lost 3 bases, and 11 bases lay between the germline ends. The CDR3 runs 16 residues. This CDR3 reads CASSQDVRGYTGELFF. CDR3 DNA sequence: TGCGCCAGCAGCCAAGATGTCAGGGGCTACACCGGGGAGCTGTTTTTT.

This chain uses TRBV30 with TRBJ2-2; no reliable D call. V gave up 0 bases and J gave up 6 bases, with 8 bases separating them. Germline V CDR1 and CDR2: GTSNPN, SVGIG (reference sequence). There are 13 residues in the CDR3. The CDR3 bases are TGTGCCTGGAGTGTACTTGAGGCCGGGGAGCTGTTTTTT. This gives the protein CAWSVLEAGELFF.

The chain couples TRBV21-1 to TRBJ2-7; the D call of TRBD1 is as the table states it, not checked on the DNA. TRBV21-1 is a recognized pseudogene. CDR3 length: 17 residues. For the CDR3, the DNA is TGTGCCAGCAGCAAGCGGACAGGGTCCTCGGTCGGGGACGAGCAGTACGTC. Its translation is CASSKRTGSSVGDEQYV.

V is TRBV6-2 or TRBV6-3 and J is TRBJ2-1, with a possible D match to TRBD1 (5 bases). With 0 bases removed from V and 15 bases from J, the gap between germline ends came to 18 bases. Germline-derived CDR1 and CDR2 are MNHEY and SVGEGT. The CDR3 length is 14 residues. The CDR3 nucleotides are TGTGCCAGCAGTTACTCGGCAGGGTATCTACCCCGGTTCTTC. This translates into CASSYSAGYLPRFF.

The chain uses TRBV6-6 and TRBJ1-1; D is unresolved. The CDR3 loop spans 13 amino acids. CDR1 MNHNY and CDR2 SVGAGI come from the germline V gene (reference sequence). V was pared by 4 bases and J by 6 bases, with 12 bases between. This chain's CDR3 is CASSSRRSPEAFF. For the CDR3, the DNA is TGTGCCAGCAGTTCCCGGAGAAGTCCTGAAGCTTTCTTT.

The J gene is TRBJ2-4, the V gene TRBV21-1; the DNA was not compared with TRBD1, the D call given in the table. TRBV21-1 is tagged as a pseudogene. This CDR3 is built from 17 residues. CDR3 amino acids: CASSASVRNVAKNIQYF. The CDR3 DNA reads TGTGCCAGCAGCGCCTCGGTCAGGAATGTAGCCAAAAACATTCAGTACTTC.

The chain recombines TRBV5-8 with TRBJ2-5, with TRBD2 matching 7 bases. The CDR3 totals 16 residues. J gave up 5 bases and V 0 bases, and 10 bases lay outside the gene matches. Germline CDR1 and CDR2: SGHTS and YDEGEE. CDR3 in amino acids: CASSLGDGRGAETQYF. As DNA, the CDR3 is TGTGCCAGCAGCTTGGGGGATGGGAGGGGCGCGGAGACCCAGTACTTC.

The genes are TRBV7-3 and TRBJ1-1; D is perhaps TRBD1 (5 bases). Trimming cost V 5 bases and J 4 bases, with 17 bases left between them. The CDR3 covers 15 residues. From germline, CDR1 is SGHTA and CDR2 FQGTGA. The CDR3 is CASSARAGPSTEAFF. DNA of the CDR3: TGTGCCAGCAGCGCCAGGGCAGGGCCTTCCACTGAAGCTTTCTTT.

The chain combines TRBV13 with TRBJ1-4; D possibly corresponds to TRBD1 (5 bases). Per germline, CDR1 PRHDT and CDR2 FYEKMQ (reference sequence). Trimming took 7 bases from V and 0 from J, leaving 15 bases between them. The CDR3 is 16 amino acids. CDR3: CASKVSRGATNEKLFF. CDR3 in DNA: TGTGCCAGCAAGGTGTCCCGGGGGGCAACTAATGAAAAACTGTTTTTT.

The V call is TRBV23-1, the J call TRBJ1-1; the D gene is possibly TRBD1 (6 bases). TRBV23-1 is reported as an ORF; its role is uncertain. The CDR3 consists of 15 residues. Trimming cost V 1 base and J 8 bases, with 17 bases left between them. The DNA of the CDR3 is TGCGCCAGCAGTCAATATTCTGGACAGATAACCGAAGCTTTCTTT. Amino acid sequence: CASSQYSGQITEAFF.

This chain links TRBV6-5 with TRBJ1-5; 11 bases map to TRBD1. The CDR3 covers 15 residues. Per germline, CDR1 MNHEY and CDR2 SVGAGI. Trimming removed 5 bases from V and 3 bases from J; junction bases left unmatched: 3. CDR3 nucleotide sequence: TGTGCCAGCAGTCCGGACAGGGGGCTCAATCAGCCCCAGCATTTT. Protein product: CASSPDRGLNQPQHF.

The rearrangement uses TRBV2 and TRBJ1-2, with D perhaps matching TRBD1 (6 bases). The CDR3 has 13 residues. The V gene lost 4 bases and the J gene lost 4 bases, with 10 bases spanning the gap. Germline V gene sequence: CDR1 SNHLY, CDR2 FYNNEI. In DNA, the CDR3 is TGTGCCAGCAGTGCAGGGGAGGGCTATGGCTACACCTTC. This translates into CASSAGEGYGYTF.

This chain connects TRBV28 to TRBJ2-6; D gene unclear. V lost 3 bases to trimming and J lost 0 bases, with 15 bases between them. Germline CDR1 reads MDHEN; CDR2 reads SYDVKM. The CDR3 sequence is 18 residues long. CDR3 DNA: TGTGCCAGCAGTTTCGCCCAGATCCGATACTCTGGGGCCAACGTCCTGACTTTC. Translated: CASSFAQIRYSGANVLTF.

The chain combines TRBV10-3 with TRBJ1-2, with TRBD1 matching over 8 bases. Germline V CDR1 and CDR2: ENHRY, SYGVKD. This CDR3 contains 14 residues. Trimming removed 8 bases from V and 4 bases from J; junction bases left unmatched: 9. DNA of the CDR3: TGTGCCATCTCCGGACAGGGAGAGGGCTATGGCTACACCTTC. Translated, it gives CAISGQGEGYGYTF.

The V and J genes are TRBV6-6 and TRBJ1-2; D possibly corresponds to TRBD1 (6 bases). The CDR3 has 15 amino acids. V was pared by 4 bases and J by 1 base, with 13 bases between. Germline V lookup: CDR1 MNHNY, CDR2 SVGAGI (reference sequence). CDR3 region: CASSFPGGLNYGYTF. The DNA for the CDR3 is TGTGCCAGCAGTTTCCCGGGGGGGCTTAACTATGGCTACACCTTC.

A note on this clone: Additional DNA sequences in this sample encode the identical CDR3. The chain couples TRBV30 to TRBJ1-2; 8 bases line up with TRBD1. There are 14 residues in the CDR3. The germline V gene encodes CDR1 GTSNPN and CDR2 SVGIG (reference sequence). J lost 2 bases, V lost 0 bases, and 2 bases had no gene match. The CDR3 DNA follows: TGTGCCTGGAGTGTCCCAGGGGGCAACTATGGCTACACCTTC. Protein product: CAWSVPGGNYGYTF.

The gene calls are TRBV6-5 and TRBJ2-1; maybe TRBD2 (5 bases). V shed 6 bases and J shed 8 bases, with 17 bases lying between them. The germline CDR1 and CDR2 sequences are MNHEY and SVGAGI. The CDR3 runs 14 residues. For the CDR3, the DNA is TGTGCCAGCAGGAGGGCCCCCTCATGGGATGAGCAGTTCTTC. This encodes CASRRAPSWDEQFF.

Written as DNA, the CDR3 is TGTGCCAGCAGCAGACAACCTCCGACCAACACTGAAGCTTTCTTT. Translated: CASSRQPPTNTEAFF. The gene calls are TRBV27 and TRBJ1-1; D gene ambiguous. CDR1 and CDR2 (germline): MNHEY, SMNVEV (reference sequence). This CDR3 is 15 amino acids long. The V and J ends lost 6 bases and 2 bases respectively, with 16 bases between them.